This is a list of T cell receptor beta chains from one sample in a study of a mutant IDH1 vaccine in newly diagnosed glioma. Sequenced by immunoSEQ multiplex PCR; TCRdb stores in-frame clones only, minus some. Seen here are about 130,000 clones, about four fifths observed once, and the top ten hold about 5.5%. No cognate antigen is known for these TCRs. Sample: PBMCs, taken from a glioma patient whose treatment included an IDH1 peptide vaccine. These TCRs come from a man aged 40-49 years with glioma. Both conserved end residues are part of each CDR3. Each record gives: D gene, V gene, clone size, J gene, CDR3 DNA, CDR3 protein. The D gene is left open where the match is weak. Some rows have no size entry. The others give once, few or many, or a class for an expanded clone.

>.|TRBV6-6|.|TRBJ2-7
TGTGCCAGCAGTTACAGGGTCTCCTACGAGCAGTACTTC
CASSYRVSYEQYF
>TRBD1|TRBV30|.|TRBJ1-5
TGTGCCTGGAGTGTACTACAGGGGGTGGGGGCCCAGCATTTT
CAWSVLQGVGAQHF
>.|TRBV6-6|.|TRBJ2-1
TGTGCCAGCAGTTACTCGAGTGGGGGGGCACGCAATGAGCAGTTCTTC
CASSYSSGGARNEQFF
>TRBD2|TRBV11-2|.|TRBJ2-5
TGTGCCAGCAGCTTAGTTTACGGGGCAGCGGGAGAGACAGAGACCCAGTACTTC
CASSLVYGAAGETETQYF
>.|TRBV5-6|.|TRBJ2-2
TGTGCCAGCAGCTTGGCTGTGCGGAGGGACACCGGGGAGCTGTTTTTT
CASSLAVRRDTGELFF
>TRBD1|TRBV5-6|.|TRBJ2-7
TGTGCCAGCAGCTTGGGTCGCAGGGGGCTTTACGAGCAGTACTTC
CASSLGRRGLYEQYF
>.|TRBV7-9|.|TRBJ2-1
TGTGCCAGCAGCGCTGGGATAGGGGCCTACAATGAGCAGTTCTTC
CASSAGIGAYNEQFF
>TRBD2|TRBV7-8|.|TRBJ2-3
TGTGCCAGCAGCTTAGCGGCTAGCGGGACAGATACGCAGTATTTT
CASSLAASGTDTQYF
>TRBD1|TRBV7-2|few|TRBJ1-2
TGTGCCAGCAGCTTAGGGGACAGGACCTATGGCTACACCTTC
CASSLGDRTYGYTF
>.|TRBV15|.|TRBJ1-1
TGTGCCACCAGCAGAGATGGAATGGGAGCTTTCTTT
CATSRDGMGAFF
>.|TRBV19|.|TRBJ2-2
TGTGCCAGTAGTTTCACAGCGAACACCGGGGAGCTGTTTTTT
CASSFTANTGELFF
>.|TRBV6-1|.|TRBJ1-3
TGTGCCAGCAGTGAATATAGGAGGACATATAAGCCTTCTGGAAACACCATATATTTT
CASSEYRRTYKPSGNTIYF
>.|TRBV9|.|TRBJ2-3
TGTGCCAGCAGCGTATGGGCTAGCACAGATACGCAGTATTTT
CASSVWASTDTQYF
>.|TRBV6-6|.|TRBJ2-2
TGTGCCAGCAGTTACTCCGCGGCGAACACCGGGGAGCTGTTTTTT
CASSYSAANTGELFF
>TRBD2|TRBV6-6|.|TRBJ2-1
TGTGCCAGCAGCCCAGGGGGACTAGCGACCTACAATGAGCAGTTCTTC
CASSPGGLATYNEQFF
>TRBD1|TRBV4-3|.|TRBJ2-3
TGCGCCAGCAGCCAAGGGGACAGGAACACAGATACGCAGTATTTT
CASSQGDRNTDTQYF
>TRBD2|TRBV28|.|TRBJ2-7
TGTGCCAGCAGTGAAACGGGACTAGCGGGACGGAACGGCCCCTACGAGCAGTACTTC
CASSETGLAGRNGPYEQYF
>.|TRBV11-2|.|TRBJ1-2
TGTGCCAGCAGCTTAGGTCAGGGGCTTGGCTACACCTTC
CASSLGQGLGYTF
>.|TRBV19|.|TRBJ2-2
TGTGCCAGTAGTCTAGCGCTTCTGAGCGGGGAGCTGTTTTTT
CASSLALLSGELFF
>.|TRBV2|.|TRBJ1-1
TGTGCCAGCAGTGAATTCGAGGACCTCATGAACACTGAAGCTTTCTTT
CASSEFEDLMNTEAFF
>.|TRBV5-4|.|TRBJ1-1
TGTGCCAGCAGCTCACAGCGGGGCACTGAAGCTTTCTTT
CASSSQRGTEAFF
>TRBD2|TRBV29-1|.|TRBJ2-1
TGCAGCGTTGTTGTCGGGACTACGCCGGGTTACAATGAGCAGTTCTTC
CSVVVGTTPGYNEQFF
>.|TRBV2|.|TRBJ1-6
TGTGCCAGCAGTGAGTTAACGAATAATTCACCCCTCCACTTT
CASSELTNNSPLHF
>.|TRBV6-1|.|TRBJ1-1
TGTGCCAGCAGTAAGGGCCCTGAAGCTTTCTTT
CASSKGPEAFF
>.|TRBV6-4|.|TRBJ2-1
TGTGCCAGCAGTGAACCCCGCCAAAACAACGGGAATGAGCAGTTCTTC
CASSEPRQNNGNEQFF
>.|TRBV5-6|.|TRBJ2-5
TGTGCCAGCAGCTTAGGTGCGGGGCTCTTGGGGACCCAGTACTTC
CASSLGAGLLGTQYF
>.|TRBV9|.|TRBJ2-2
TGTGCCAGCAGAGGGCGGTCGAACACCGGGGAGCTGTTTTTT
CASRGRSNTGELFF
>TRBD1|TRBV30|.|TRBJ2-6
TGTGCCTTCCATCGGGACAGGACTTCCTCTGGGGCCAACGTCCTGACTTTC
CAFHRDRTSSGANVLTF
>.|TRBV5-6|.|TRBJ2-1
TGTGCCAGCAGCTTGGGGGCCCTAAGTGAGCAGTTCTTC
CASSLGALSEQFF
>TRBD1|TRBV28|.|TRBJ2-5
TGTGCCAGCAGTTTAAGGGCAGGGGGCTTGCGGGAGACCCAGTACTTC
CASSLRAGGLRETQYF
>TRBD1|TRBV5-4|.|TRBJ1-4
TGTGCCAGCAGCCCAGGACAGGGGGCACGATCTGGCGAAAAACTGTTTTTT
CASSPGQGARSGEKLFF
>.|TRBV19|.|TRBJ2-3
TGTGCCAGTAGCCACAGGGTCGATACGCAGTATTTT
CASSHRVDTQYF
>.|TRBV6-4|.|TRBJ1-2
TGTGCCAGCAGTTACGGAGGGGCAGACTATGGCTACACCTTC
CASSYGGADYGYTF
>TRBD1|TRBV5-1|.|TRBJ1-2
TGCGCCAGCAGCTTGGCCCCCGGACAGGTGAACGACTATGGCTACACCTTC
CASSLAPGQVNDYGYTF
>.|TRBV5-1|.|TRBJ2-1
TGCGCCAGCAGCCAGGACTGGTCCAATGAGCAGTTCTTC
CASSQDWSNEQFF
>.|TRBV4-3|.|TRBJ1-1
TGCGCCAGCAGCCGGTCGGGACAAAGGGAAGCTTTCTTT
CASSRSGQREAFF
>TRBD2|TRBV18|.|TRBJ2-3
TGTGCCAGCTCACCACGGACTAGCCAAAGCACAGATACGCAGTATTTT
CASSPRTSQSTDTQYF
>.|TRBV11-2|.|TRBJ1-1
TGTGCCAGCAGCTTAGACAACACTGAAGCTTTCTTT
CASSLDNTEAFF
>TRBD2|TRBV6-1|once|TRBJ2-1
TGTGCCAGCATGGTGGGGCCTAGCGGGAGGGCTGAGCAGTTCTTC
CASMVGPSGRAEQFF
>TRBD2|TRBV13|.|TRBJ2-3
TGTGCCAGCAGCCCGGGGACTAGCGGGCTATTCACAGATACGCAGTATTTT
CASSPGTSGLFTDTQYF
>TRBD1|TRBV6-5|.|TRBJ1-1
TGTGCCAGCAGTCTCCGGGACAGGTCCTTGATTGAAGCTTTCTTT
CASSLRDRSLIEAFF
>TRBD2|TRBV10-2|.|TRBJ2-1
TGCGCCAGCTTGGGACTAGCGGGGGGGCTGGAGTTCTTC
CASLGLAGGLEFF
>.|TRBV7-9|.|TRBJ2-3
TGTGCCAGCAGCTTTTCGCATAGCACAGATACGCAGTATTTT
CASSFSHSTDTQYF
>TRBD1|TRBV5-6|.|TRBJ1-1
TGTGCCAGCAGACCCACAGGGGTCACTGAAGCTTTCTTT
CASRPTGVTEAFF
>.|TRBV29-1|.|TRBJ2-7
TGCAGCGTCGTGACTGTCTACGAGCAGTACTTC
CSVVTVYEQYF